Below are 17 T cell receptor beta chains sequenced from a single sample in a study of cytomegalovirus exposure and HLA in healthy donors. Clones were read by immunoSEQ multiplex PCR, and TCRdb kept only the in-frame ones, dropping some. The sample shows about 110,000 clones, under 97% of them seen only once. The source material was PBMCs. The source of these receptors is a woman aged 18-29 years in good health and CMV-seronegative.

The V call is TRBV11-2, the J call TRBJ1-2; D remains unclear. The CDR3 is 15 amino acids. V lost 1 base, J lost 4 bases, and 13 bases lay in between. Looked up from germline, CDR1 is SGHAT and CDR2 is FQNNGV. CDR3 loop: CASSLGAGYLYGYTF. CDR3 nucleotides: TGTGCCAGCAGCTTAGGGGCTGGGTATCTCTATGGCTACACCTTC.

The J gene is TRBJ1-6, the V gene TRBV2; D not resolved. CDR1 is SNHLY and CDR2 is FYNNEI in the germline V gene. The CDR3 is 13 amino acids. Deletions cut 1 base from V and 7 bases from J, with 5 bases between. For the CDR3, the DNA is TGTGCCAGCAGTGAAGACAGAAATTCACCCCTCCACTTT. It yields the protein CASSEDRNSPLHF.

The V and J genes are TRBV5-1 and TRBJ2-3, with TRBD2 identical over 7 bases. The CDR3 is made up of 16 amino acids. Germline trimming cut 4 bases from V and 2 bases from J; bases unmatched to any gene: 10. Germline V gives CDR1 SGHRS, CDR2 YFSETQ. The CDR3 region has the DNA TGCGCCAGCAGCATTGGTAGCGGGTCCTCCACAGATACGCAGTATTTT. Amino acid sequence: CASSIGSGSSTDTQYF.

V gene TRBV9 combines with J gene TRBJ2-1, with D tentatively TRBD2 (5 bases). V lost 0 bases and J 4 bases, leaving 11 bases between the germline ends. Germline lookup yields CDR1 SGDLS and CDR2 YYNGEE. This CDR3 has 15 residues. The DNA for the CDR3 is TGTGCCAGCAGCGTAGGAGGGCCGATGTACAATGAGCAGTTCTTC. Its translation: CASSVGGPMYNEQFF.

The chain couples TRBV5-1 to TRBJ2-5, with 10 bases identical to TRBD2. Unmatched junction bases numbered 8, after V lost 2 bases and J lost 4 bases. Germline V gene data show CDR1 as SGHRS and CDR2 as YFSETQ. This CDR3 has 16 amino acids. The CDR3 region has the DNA TGCGCCAGCAGCTTAACCGGAGCGGGGGGGCGAGAGACCCAGTACTTC. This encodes CASSLTGAGGRETQYF.

The CDR3 protein is CASSLDGQAFNEKLFF. CDR3 in DNA: TGCGCCAGCAGCTTGGATGGACAGGCTTTTAATGAAAAACTGTTTTTT. The chain combines TRBV5-1 with TRBJ1-4; TRBD1 matches 7 bases. The V segment lost 0 bases and the J segment 4 bases; nucleotides outside the gene matches: 6. The CDR3 covers 16 residues. Germline V gene data show CDR1 as SGHRS and CDR2 as YFSETQ.

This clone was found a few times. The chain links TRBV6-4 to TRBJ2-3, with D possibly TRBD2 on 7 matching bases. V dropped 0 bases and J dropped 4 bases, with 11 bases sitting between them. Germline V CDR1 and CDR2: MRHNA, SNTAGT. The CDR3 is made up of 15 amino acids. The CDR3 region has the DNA TGTGCCAGCAGTGACTCGGGGGGGGCATCAGATACGCAGTATTTT. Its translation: CASSDSGGASDTQYF.

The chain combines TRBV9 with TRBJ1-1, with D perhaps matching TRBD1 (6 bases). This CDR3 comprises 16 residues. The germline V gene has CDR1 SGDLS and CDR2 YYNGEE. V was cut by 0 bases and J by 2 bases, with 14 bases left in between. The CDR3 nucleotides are TGTGCCAGCAGCGTAGGCCAGGGGCGTTTTAACACTGAAGCTTTCTTT. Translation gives CASSVGQGRFNTEAFF.

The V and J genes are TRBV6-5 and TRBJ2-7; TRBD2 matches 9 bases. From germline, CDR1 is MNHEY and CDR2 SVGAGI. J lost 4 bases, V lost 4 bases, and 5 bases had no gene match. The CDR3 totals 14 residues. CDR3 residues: CASSSNSGSYEQYF. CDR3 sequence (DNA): TGTGCCAGCAGTTCGAATAGCGGGAGTTACGAGCAGTACTTC.

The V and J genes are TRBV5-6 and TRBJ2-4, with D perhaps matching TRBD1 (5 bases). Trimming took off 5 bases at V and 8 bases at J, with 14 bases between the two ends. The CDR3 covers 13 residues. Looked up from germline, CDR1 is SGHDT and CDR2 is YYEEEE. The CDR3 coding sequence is TGTGCCAGCAGTTCAGGGCGACTGGACATTCAGTACTTC. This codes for CASSSGRLDIQYF.

CDR3 sequence reads: CASSPVQNTGELFF. CDR3 DNA sequence: TGTGCCAGCAGCCCGGTCCAGAACACCGGGGAGCTGTTTTTT. The chain links TRBV7-9 to TRBJ2-2; no firm D call. The CDR3 extends over 14 amino acids. Trimming shortened V by 5 bases and J by 1 base, and 8 bases separated the two germline ends. Germline lookup yields CDR1 SEHNR and CDR2 FQNEAQ (reference sequence).

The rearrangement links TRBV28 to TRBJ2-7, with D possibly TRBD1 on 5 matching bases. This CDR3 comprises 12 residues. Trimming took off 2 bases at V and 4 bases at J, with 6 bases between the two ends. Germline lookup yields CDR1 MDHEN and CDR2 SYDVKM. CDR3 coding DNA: TGTGCCAGCAGTTTAGGGGCGTACGAGCAGTACTTC. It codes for CASSLGAYEQYF.

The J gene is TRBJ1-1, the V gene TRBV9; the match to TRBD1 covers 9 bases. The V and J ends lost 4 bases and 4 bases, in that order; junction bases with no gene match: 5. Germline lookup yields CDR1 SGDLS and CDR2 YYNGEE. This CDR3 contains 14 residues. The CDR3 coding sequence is TGTGCCAGCAGCCCAAGGGACAGGGTCACTGAAGCTTTCTTT. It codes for CASSPRDRVTEAFF.

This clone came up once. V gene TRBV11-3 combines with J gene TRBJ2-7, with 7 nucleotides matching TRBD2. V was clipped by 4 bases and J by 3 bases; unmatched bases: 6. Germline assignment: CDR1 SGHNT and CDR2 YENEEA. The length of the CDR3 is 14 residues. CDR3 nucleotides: TGTGCCAGCAGCTACCGGGCGGGAGACTACGAGCAGTACTTC. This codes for CASSYRAGDYEQYF.

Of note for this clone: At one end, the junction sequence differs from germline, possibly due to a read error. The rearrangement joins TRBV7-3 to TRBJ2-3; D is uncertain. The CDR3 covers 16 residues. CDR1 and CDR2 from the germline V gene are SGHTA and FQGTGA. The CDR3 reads CASSITPGHRTDTQYF. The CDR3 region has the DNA TGTGCCAGCAGCATAACCCCGGGTCACCGCACAGATACGCAGTATTTT.

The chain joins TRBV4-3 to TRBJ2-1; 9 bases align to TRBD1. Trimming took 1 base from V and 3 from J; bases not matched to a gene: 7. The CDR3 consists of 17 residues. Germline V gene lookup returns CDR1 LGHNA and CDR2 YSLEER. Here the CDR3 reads CASSQVLTGGFYNEQFF. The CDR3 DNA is TGCGCCAGCAGCCAAGTCTTGACAGGGGGATTCTACAATGAGCAGTTCTTC.

CDR3 amino acids: CASSLARGQETQYF. CDR3 DNA: TGTGCCAGCAGCTTAGCCAGGGGCCAAGAGACCCAGTACTTC. This rearrangement joins TRBV7-2 to TRBJ2-5; weak D call: TRBD1 (6 bases). Deletions cut 0 bases from V and 1 base from J, with 6 bases between. The CDR3 runs to 14 residues. Germline V lookup: CDR1 SGHTA, CDR2 FQGNSA. The full variable domain, rest sourced from reference TRBV7-2 and TRBJ2-5, is GAGVSQSPSNKVTEKGKDVELRCDPISGHTALYWYRQSLGQGLEFLIYFQGNSAPDKSGLPSDRFSAERTGGSVSTLTIQRTQQEDSAVYLCASSLARGQETQYFGPGTRLLVL.